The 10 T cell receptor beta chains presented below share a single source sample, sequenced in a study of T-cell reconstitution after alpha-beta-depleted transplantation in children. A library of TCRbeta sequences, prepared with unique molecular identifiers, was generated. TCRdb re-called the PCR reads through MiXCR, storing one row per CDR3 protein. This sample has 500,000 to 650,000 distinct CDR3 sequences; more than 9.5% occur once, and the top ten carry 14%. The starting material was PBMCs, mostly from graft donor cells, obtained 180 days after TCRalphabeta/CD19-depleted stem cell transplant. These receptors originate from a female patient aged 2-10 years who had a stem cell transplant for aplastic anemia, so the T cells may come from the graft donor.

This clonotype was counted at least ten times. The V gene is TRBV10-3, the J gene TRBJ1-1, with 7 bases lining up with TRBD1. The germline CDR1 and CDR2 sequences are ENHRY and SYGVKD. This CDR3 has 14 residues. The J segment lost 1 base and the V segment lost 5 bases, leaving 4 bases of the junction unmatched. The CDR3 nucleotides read TGTGCCATCAGTCGGGACAGAGGGAACACTGAAGCTTTCTTT. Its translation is CAISRDRGNTEAFF.

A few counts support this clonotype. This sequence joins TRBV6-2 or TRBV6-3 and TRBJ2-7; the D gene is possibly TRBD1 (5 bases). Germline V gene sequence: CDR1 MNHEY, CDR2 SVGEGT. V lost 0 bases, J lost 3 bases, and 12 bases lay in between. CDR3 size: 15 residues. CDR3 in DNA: TGTGCCAGCAGTTACTCAAGGGAAGGGGACTACGAGCAGTACTTC. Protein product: CASSYSREGDYEQYF.

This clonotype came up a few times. Here the CDR3 reads CASSLDRIGGHKNIQYF. The CDR3 region has the DNA TGTGCCAGCAGTTTAGACAGGATTGGAGGGCACAAAAACATTCAGTACTTC. This chain links TRBV28 with TRBJ2-4; D could derive from TRBD1 or TRBD2 (6 bases each). Germline values: CDR1 MDHEN, CDR2 SYDVKM. The ends were cut back, 2 bases at V and 3 bases at J, with 17 bases in the middle. The CDR3 contains 17 residues.

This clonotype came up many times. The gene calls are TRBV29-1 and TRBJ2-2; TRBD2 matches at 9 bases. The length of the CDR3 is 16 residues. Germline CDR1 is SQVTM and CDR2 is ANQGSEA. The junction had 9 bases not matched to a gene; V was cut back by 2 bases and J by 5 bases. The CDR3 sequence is CSVELRGRAGTGELFF. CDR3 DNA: TGCAGCGTTGAACTACGCGGGAGGGCCGGGACCGGGGAGCTGTTTTTT.

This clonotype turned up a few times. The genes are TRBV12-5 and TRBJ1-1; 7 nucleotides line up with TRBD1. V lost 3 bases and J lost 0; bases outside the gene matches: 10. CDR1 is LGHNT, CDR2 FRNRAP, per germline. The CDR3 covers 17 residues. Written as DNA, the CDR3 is TGTGCTAGTGGTTTCCCCGGGACAGCAGATATGAACACTGAAGCTTTCTTT. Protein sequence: CASGFPGTADMNTEAFF.

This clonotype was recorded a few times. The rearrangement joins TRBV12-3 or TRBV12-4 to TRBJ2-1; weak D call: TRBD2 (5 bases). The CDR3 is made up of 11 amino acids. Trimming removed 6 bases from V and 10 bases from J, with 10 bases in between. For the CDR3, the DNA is TGTGCCAGCAGGAGGGTTGACGAGCAGTTCTTC. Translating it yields CASRRVDEQFF.

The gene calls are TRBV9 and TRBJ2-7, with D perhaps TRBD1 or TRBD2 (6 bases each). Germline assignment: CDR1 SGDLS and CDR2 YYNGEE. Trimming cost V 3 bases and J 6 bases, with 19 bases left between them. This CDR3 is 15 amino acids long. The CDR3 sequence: CASSAVGGPSTEQYF. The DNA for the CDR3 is TGTGCCAGCAGCGCCGTAGGGGGGCCGAGTACCGAGCAGTACTTC.

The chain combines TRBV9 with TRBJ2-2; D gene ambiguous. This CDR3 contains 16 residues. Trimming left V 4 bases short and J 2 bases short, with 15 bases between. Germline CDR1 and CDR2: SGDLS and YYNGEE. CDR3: CASSNAPVINTGELFF. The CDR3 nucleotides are TGTGCCAGCAGCAATGCCCCTGTGATCAACACCGGGGAGCTGTTTTTT.

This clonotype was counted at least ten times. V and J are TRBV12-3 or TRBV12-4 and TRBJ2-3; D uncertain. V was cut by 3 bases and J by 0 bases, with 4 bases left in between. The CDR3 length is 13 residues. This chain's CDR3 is CASSFDSTDTQYF. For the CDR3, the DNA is TGTGCCAGCAGTTTTGATAGCACAGATACGCAGTATTTT.

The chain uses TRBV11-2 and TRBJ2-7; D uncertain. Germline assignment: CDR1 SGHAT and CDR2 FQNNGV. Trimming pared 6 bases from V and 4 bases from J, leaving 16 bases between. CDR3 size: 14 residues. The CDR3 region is CASSPYLTFYEQYV. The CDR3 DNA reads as TGTGCCAGCAGTCCGTACTTGACCTTTTACGAGCAGTACGTC.